Listed here is a single TCR beta chain. Its antigen specificity is not known. No base-level quality is on record; no much larger clone is a single base apart. Whole blood was collected in K2EDTA tubes by collaborating institutions according to the institutions' own protocols. For TCRbeta analysis, collaborators shipped samples in one of three forms: frozen whole blood, isolated PBMCs, or DNA extracted from either of those sample types. The junction shows trimming of 6 bases on V and 8 bases on J, plus 13 bases between the germline ends. The CDR3 has 12 amino acids, counting the end cysteine and phenylalanine. The kept DNA is CDR3 alone, 36 bases in frame from the first base. Via the germline V gene, CDR1 is SGHTA and CDR2 FQGNSA. The data were taken from a study of blood T cell repertoires in COVID-19 (dated by TCRdb to the early 2020s). In terms of the full investigation: Collaborator samples came from the United States, Italy and Spain and covered acute and convalescent phases of COVID-19. The prospective study material was composed of cDNA or gDNA derived from T cells, B-cell-depleted T cells, or PBMCs. Deeply sampled blood TCRbeta repertoires from subjects exposed to, actively infected with, or recovered from COVID-19 were included in the dataset. The repertoires were released in a freely available public database meant as a resource for research on the immune response to SARS-CoV-2. Samples came from the ongoing ImmuneRACE study (first 160 participants) plus 1,254 subjects from 6 global collaborators. The sample metadata nearly always contained a de-identified subject ID, COVID-19 status, age in years and sex. Where available, HLA class I and class II types were taken from metadata supplied by the sample provider and were not determined by assay-based typing.

The immunoSEQ Assay, a bias-controlled multiplex PCR, was used to amplify TCRbeta CDR3 regions from genomic DNA. On the study's bioinformatics: The number of nucleated cells in each sample was estimated by amplification of reference gene primers within the assay. To quantify the absolute abundance of each unique TCRbeta CDR3 rearrangement, sequence reads were collapsed and filtered. For each sample, productive Simpson clonality was calculated as the square root of Simpson's diversity index across productive rearrangements. The clones in this table, taken by TCRdb from immuneACCESS, are in-frame only. Not every clone is retained; where verified, under half of the shortfall comes from an unresolved V gene, and the cause of the rest is unknown. The V and J calls and clone size were taken over from that table, and D and trimming were inferred from the DNA. The sample contains approximately 210,000 clones, about 91% of them found a single time. The top ten clonotypes cover more than 1.4% of the sample.

Results and caveats for the whole study, not just this receptor: Clinical and demographic metadata were provided uncurated, with the amount varying by source and participant.

The chain links TRBV7-2 with TRBJ1-2; no D gene call is confident. This sequence originates from a man between 18 and 35 years old with active or convalescent COVID-19. Sequencing input: peripheral blood. The CDR3 amino acid sequence is: CASSPPPGGYTF. The DNA reads TGTGCCAGCAGTCCCCCTCCGGGGGGCTACACCTTC.